This TCR beta chain was identified during a study of blood T cell repertoires in COVID-19. On the study more broadly: Nucleic acid was either cDNA or gDNA, and it came from T cells, B-cell-depleted T cells, or PBMCs.

Clones were read by immunoSEQ multiplex PCR, and TCRdb kept only the in-frame ones, dropping some. The table shows about 300,000 clones, with more than 75% occurring only once. Those who participated ranged in age from roughly 18 to 89 years and resided in about 24 US areas. This CDR3 is built from 15 residues. The V and J ends lost 4 bases and 7 bases respectively, with 20 bases between them. Germline CDR1 is SGHDT and CDR2 is YYEEEE. The sample taken for sequencing was PBMCs or T cells enriched from blood (not recorded which). The J gene is TRBJ1-2, the V gene TRBV5-6; tentatively, D is TRBD1 (5 bases). The TCR sequence derives from a young woman who had recovered from COVID-19. Written as DNA, the CDR3 is TGTGCCAGCAGCCTCGGGCAGGGAGGTTTTACTGGCTACACCTTC. It is translated as CASSLGQGGFTGYTF.